This T cell receptor beta chain was documented in a study of blood T cell repertoires in COVID-19. Some clones are missing from TCRdb's copy, which holds only in-frame ones; the method was immunoSEQ multiplex PCR. The sample has 200,000 to 250,000 clones, 70% to 90% seen once. The CDR3 length is 15 residues. Germline V gene lookup returns CDR1 MNHEY and CDR2 SMNVEV (reference sequence). V lost 4 bases, J lost 5 bases, and 5 bases stayed unmatched. Sequenced: peripheral blood. The TCR comes from a woman between 18 and 29 years old who had recovered from COVID-19. The chain joins TRBV27 to TRBJ2-7; 13 bases fit TRBD2. CDR3: CASSSGTSGINEQYF. CDR3 in DNA: TGTGCCAGCAGTTCCGGGACTAGCGGGATCAACGAGCAGTACTTC.